This T cell receptor (beta chain) was profiled in a study of beta chain features in type 1 diabetes. For the study at large: Across the samples, roughly 98,000,000 sorted cells were examined in total.

Germline CDR1 and CDR2: ENHRY and SYGVKD. The CDR3 consists of 16 residues. With 6 bases removed from V and 3 bases from J, the gap between germline ends came to 20 bases. Study results and caveats: Shorter TCRB CDR3s, moderately but significantly so, were found in Type 1 diabetes patients in all four CD4+ subsets.

Expressed TCRB transcripts were sequenced because the entire RNA isolate underwent reverse transcription. Sequencing was performed with immunoSEQ multiplex PCR; in TCRdb, only in-frame clones are kept and a portion is missing. The top ten hold 0.45% to 0.6% of the sample, which has approximately 14,000 clones, approximately 60% seen once. Each of the sorted populations had a purity greater than 95%. This clone was observed a handful of times. Its antigen is unidentified. The receptor was isolated from a woman younger than 30 with type 1 diabetes. V is TRBV10-3 and J is TRBJ2-5; D might be TRBD2 (6 bases). The sequenced sample consisted of stem cell memory CD4+ T cells from blood. The CDR3 region is CAIRGFSLGGEETQYF. The DNA for the CDR3 is TGTGCCATCAGGGGCTTTTCGTTGGGGGGAGAAGAGACCCAGTACTTC.